The rows below give T cell receptor beta chains drawn from one sample of a study of blood T cells in healthy people across ages. TCRdb re-called the 5' RACE reads through MiXCR, storing one row per CDR3 protein. The sample yields around 1,600,000 distinct CDR3 sequences, 40% to 45% seen once. Sequenced input: blood. The receptors come from a woman aged 18-29 years in good health. Both conserved end residues are part of each CDR3. The D gene is left open where the match is weak. Expanded clones get a size class; other rows say once, few or many, or leave the size out.

V: TRBV6-2/TRBV6-3
size: -
J: TRBJ1-1
D: TRBD1
DNA: TGTGCCAGCAGTTACTCGGGGGACAGGGGGCGAGGCACTGAAACTTTCTTT
CDR3: CASSYSGDRGRGTETFF

V: TRBV29-1
size: many
J: TRBJ2-1
D: TRBD2
DNA: TGCAGCGTGCGAGCGGGAGAATATGAGCAGTTCTTC
CDR3: CSVRAGEYEQFF

V: TRBV6-5
size: few
J: TRBJ1-2
D: -
DNA: TGTGCCAGCAGCTATGTACGGGGGATCCCTAACTATGGCTACACCTTC
CDR3: CASSYVRGIPNYGYTF

V: TRBV12-3/TRBV12-4
size: -
J: TRBJ2-5
D: -
DNA: TGTGCCAGCAGTTTTTGGGGGGCTAAGCAGTACTTC
CDR3: CASSFWGAKQYF

V: TRBV28
size: many
J: TRBJ2-1
D: -
DNA: TGTGCCAGCAGTTTAATACAGGGTGGCGAGCAGTTCTTC
CDR3: CASSLIQGGEQFF

V: TRBV27
size: -
J: TRBJ2-2
D: TRBD2
DNA: TGTGCCAGCAGTTTGGTAGCGGGGACGAACACCGGGGAGCTGTTTTTT
CDR3: CASSLVAGTNTGELFF

V: TRBV24-1
size: -
J: TRBJ2-1
D: TRBD1
DNA: TGTGCCACCAGTGACTCGGGACAGGGCCCCTACAATGAGCAGTTCTTC
CDR3: CATSDSGQGPYNEQFF

V: TRBV27
size: few
J: TRBJ2-7
D: -
DNA: TGTGCCAGCAGTTTATCGAATCCGGAGACCTACGAGCAGTACTTC
CDR3: CASSLSNPETYEQYF

V: TRBV12-3/TRBV12-4
size: few
J: TRBJ1-1
D: -
DNA: TGTGCCAGCAGTCCTCGGGACTGGTATGTGAACACTGAAGCTTTCTTT
CDR3: CASSPRDWYVNTEAFF

V: TRBV7-2
size: -
J: TRBJ2-5
D: -
DNA: TGTGCCAGCAGCCCCTCCCTAACTACCGCAGGAATAAATGAGCAGTACTTC
CDR3: CASSPSLTTAGINEQYF

V: TRBV6-1
size: -
J: TRBJ2-5
D: TRBD2
DNA: TGTGCCAGCAGTGATGGTACTAGCGTCGAGACCCAGTACTTC
CDR3: CASSDGTSVETQYF

V: TRBV4-1
size: few
J: TRBJ2-3
D: -
DNA: TGCGCCAGCAGGGGGGAGAGCACAGATACGCAGTATTTT
CDR3: CASRGESTDTQYF

V: TRBV7-2
size: -
J: TRBJ2-7
D: -
DNA: TGTGCCAGCAGCTTAGTGGGGACCCCGCTGGGTGAGCAGTACTTC
CDR3: CASSLVGTPLGEQYF

V: TRBV7-9
size: few
J: TRBJ2-1
D: -
DNA: TGTGCCAGCAGCTTGGCGACAAACTACAATGAGCAGTTCTTC
CDR3: CASSLATNYNEQFF

V: TRBV18
size: -
J: TRBJ2-5
D: -
DNA: TGTGCCAGCTCATACACCACGACCCAAGAGACCCAGTACTTC
CDR3: CASSYTTTQETQYF

V: TRBV5-1
size: many
J: TRBJ2-7
D: -
DNA: TGCGCCAGCAGCTTGGATCCAGGGAGCTCCTACGAGCAGTACTTC
CDR3: CASSLDPGSSYEQYF

V: TRBV12-3/TRBV12-4
size: few
J: TRBJ2-7
D: TRBD1
DNA: TGTGCCAGCAGCCGGGACAGGGTGAACGAGCAGTACTTC
CDR3: CASSRDRVNEQYF

V: TRBV4-1
size: -
J: TRBJ1-2
D: TRBD1
DNA: TGCGCCAGCAGCCAAGGGGGTCGGGGACAGGGAACGGGTAACTATGGCTACACCTTC
CDR3: CASSQGGRGQGTGNYGYTF

V: TRBV24-1
size: -
J: TRBJ2-1
D: -
DNA: TGTGCCACCAGTCCCCCAGGGGCCCACAATGAGCAGTTCTTC
CDR3: CATSPPGAHNEQFF

V: TRBV5-1
size: -
J: TRBJ2-7
D: TRBD2
DNA: TGCGCCAGCAGCTTGCGGTTATCGGGACTAGGGAACAATGAGCAGTACTTC
CDR3: CASSLRLSGLGNNEQYF